These 6 T cell receptor beta chains were all obtained from the same sample, sequenced in a study of neurological immune-mediated disorders. Via MiXCR, TCRdb re-called the 5' RACE reads, giving one row per CDR3 protein. This sample has about 79,000 distinct CDR3 sequences, with about 14% found just once. The sequencing input was PBMCs. The source of these receptors is a woman aged 45 to 65 in good health.

In nucleotides, the CDR3 is TGCAGTGCTAGTAGACAGGAGCACGAGCAGTACTTC. Protein sequence: CSASRQEHEQYF. This chain links TRBV20-1 with TRBJ2-7, with a weak D call TRBD1 (6 bases). V lost 3 bases to trimming and J lost 5 bases, with 11 bases between them. The CDR3 has 12 amino acids. Germline-derived CDR1 and CDR2 are DFQATT and SNEGSKA (reference sequence).

This clonotype was detected many times. This chain connects TRBV30 to TRBJ2-5; D remains ambiguous. The CDR3 extends over 16 amino acids. Germline CDR1 GTSNPN, CDR2 SVGIG (reference sequence). Trimming removed 2 bases at V and 5 bases at J, with 21 bases between. CDR3 residues: CAWSFGVRETRETQYF. CDR3 DNA: TGTGCCTGGAGTTTTGGGGTCAGAGAAACCAGGGAGACCCAGTACTTC.

This clonotype was detected many times. The chain employs TRBV5-1 and TRBJ2-3; D not certain. The CDR3 is 14 residues long. V was cut by 3 bases and J by 2 bases, with 10 bases left in between. The germline gives CDR1 SGHRS, CDR2 YFSETQ. The CDR3 DNA reads TGCGCCAGCAGCTCCCCCCCCTCCACAGATACGCAGTATTTT. Its translation is CASSSPPSTDTQYF.

This clonotype showed up many times. V is TRBV5-1 and J is TRBJ1-1; D ambiguous. This CDR3 has 12 amino acids. CDR1 is SGHRS, CDR2 YFSETQ, per germline. V lost 5 bases and J 1 base, leaving 6 bases between the germline ends. CDR3 DNA: TGCGCCAGCAGTGCAGGGAACACTGAAGCTTTCTTT. It codes for CASSAGNTEAFF.

V and J are TRBV5-1 and TRBJ2-5; a possible D gene is TRBD1 (5 bases). The CDR3 covers 15 residues. CDR1 and CDR2 from the germline V gene are SGHRS and YFSETQ. V was shortened by 8 bases and J by 5 bases, with 22 bases between the two germline ends. The CDR3 sequence: CASSLQGTVGETQYF. Written as DNA, the CDR3 is TGCGCCAGTAGCCTCCAGGGTACAGTGGGGGAGACCCAGTACTTC.

CDR3 DNA: TGCAGTGCTAGAGACTTACAGGGTGGCGCCGGGGAGCTGTTTTTT. It codes for CSARDLQGGAGELFF. V and J are TRBV20-1 and TRBJ2-2, with D maybe TRBD1 (6 bases). V lost 0 bases and J lost 6, with 14 bases in between. Germline CDR1 is DFQATT and CDR2 is SNEGSKA (reference sequence). The CDR3 contains 15 residues.